A selection of T cell receptor beta chains follows, all from one sample in a study of CD8 T cells in Susac syndrome. Via MiXCR, TCRdb re-called the immunoSEQ multiplex PCR reads, giving one row per CDR3 protein. The top ten hold around 0.16% of the sample, which has approximately 190,000 distinct CDR3 sequences, more than 85% seen once. The sequencing sample was made of CD8+ T cells from PBMCs. These receptors were collected from a human donor with Susac syndrome. The CDR3 runs from the conserved cysteine through the conserved F or W. Each record gives: D gene, CDR3 length, V gene, J gene, clone size, CDR3 DNA, CDR3 protein. A D gene is named only where the DNA matches it firmly. Some rows have no size entry. The others give once, few or many, or a class for an expanded clone.

d_call: NA
cdr3_length: 10
v_call: TRBV12-3/TRBV12-4
j_call: TRBJ2-7
clone_size: NA
cdr3_nt: TGTGCCAGCAGGGTAGGCGAGCAGTACTTC
cdr3_aa: CASRVGEQYF

d_call: NA
cdr3_length: 10
v_call: TRBV25-1
j_call: TRBJ2-5
clone_size: NA
cdr3_nt: TGTGCCAGCACCGGAGAGACCCAGTACTTC
cdr3_aa: CASTGETQYF

d_call: NA
cdr3_length: 14
v_call: TRBV29-1
j_call: TRBJ2-7
clone_size: NA
cdr3_nt: TGCAGCTATCGCACAGGGGACTTAGCCTACGAGCAGTACTTC
cdr3_aa: CSYRTGDLAYEQYF

d_call: NA
cdr3_length: 14
v_call: TRBV28
j_call: TRBJ1-5
clone_size: NA
cdr3_nt: TGTGCCAGCTCGTATCCTGTTGGCAATCAGCCCCAGCATTTT
cdr3_aa: CASSYPVGNQPQHF

d_call: NA
cdr3_length: 14
v_call: TRBV30
j_call: TRBJ1-4
clone_size: once
cdr3_nt: TGTGCCTGGAGTGTAAAAGCAACTAATGAAAAACTGTTTTTT
cdr3_aa: CAWSVKATNEKLFF

d_call: NA
cdr3_length: 14
v_call: TRBV7-9
j_call: TRBJ1-6
clone_size: NA
cdr3_nt: TGTGCCAGCAGCTTAGTTCAGGGTGATTCACCCCTCCACTTT
cdr3_aa: CASSLVQGDSPLHF

d_call: TRBD2
cdr3_length: 19
v_call: TRBV6-5
j_call: TRBJ2-1
clone_size: NA
cdr3_nt: TGTGCCAGCAGTTACTCCGGACTAGCGGGAGGGCCTCCCGTTAATGAGCAGTTCTTC
cdr3_aa: CASSYSGLAGGPPVNEQFF

d_call: TRBD2
cdr3_length: 16
v_call: TRBV5-4
j_call: TRBJ2-1
clone_size: NA
cdr3_nt: TGTGCCAGCAGCTTGGGCCTCGCGGGAGAGGGTAATGAGCAGTTCTTC
cdr3_aa: CASSLGLAGEGNEQFF

d_call: TRBD2
cdr3_length: 17
v_call: TRBV4-1
j_call: TRBJ2-3
clone_size: NA
cdr3_nt: TGCGCCAGCAGCCAAGATCGGGGCGGGGGGCACACAGATACGCAGTATTTT
cdr3_aa: CASSQDRGGGHTDTQYF

d_call: TRBD1
cdr3_length: 13
v_call: TRBV12-5
j_call: TRBJ1-2
clone_size: NA
cdr3_nt: TGTGCTAGTGCCCGGGAGACAGGGGTTGGCTACACCTTC
cdr3_aa: CASARETGVGYTF

d_call: TRBD2
cdr3_length: 14
v_call: TRBV7-9
j_call: TRBJ2-5
clone_size: once
cdr3_nt: TGTGCCAGCAGCGGACTAGCAAGCGGCGAGACCCAGTACTTC
cdr3_aa: CASSGLASGETQYF

d_call: TRBD1
cdr3_length: 15
v_call: TRBV9
j_call: TRBJ2-5
clone_size: NA
cdr3_nt: TGTGCCAGCAGCGGCCTGGGGGACAGGGAAGAGACCCAGTACTTC
cdr3_aa: CASSGLGDREETQYF

d_call: NA
cdr3_length: 13
v_call: TRBV6-5
j_call: TRBJ2-1
clone_size: once
cdr3_nt: TGTGCCAGCAGTTACTCACAAAACAATGAGCAGTTCTTC
cdr3_aa: CASSYSQNNEQFF

d_call: TRBD1
cdr3_length: 17
v_call: TRBV11-2
j_call: TRBJ2-1
clone_size: NA
cdr3_nt: TGTGCCAGCAGCTTAGTTGGGGGACAGGATACATACAATGAGCAGTTCTTC
cdr3_aa: CASSLVGGQDTYNEQFF

d_call: TRBD2
cdr3_length: 16
v_call: TRBV15
j_call: TRBJ2-5
clone_size: NA
cdr3_nt: TGTGCCACCAGCAGAGATGGCCTAGCGGGGGAAGAGACCCAGTACTTC
cdr3_aa: CATSRDGLAGEETQYF

d_call: NA
cdr3_length: 17
v_call: TRBV15
j_call: TRBJ2-7
clone_size: NA
cdr3_nt: TGTGCCACCAGCAGAGTACCAGGAGAGACAGAGACCTACGAGCAGTACTTC
cdr3_aa: CATSRVPGETETYEQYF

d_call: NA
cdr3_length: 14
v_call: TRBV13
j_call: TRBJ1-2
clone_size: NA
cdr3_nt: TGTGCCAGCAGCTTAGGAAAATCTGACTATGGCTACACCTTC
cdr3_aa: CASSLGKSDYGYTF

d_call: TRBD2
cdr3_length: 16
v_call: TRBV7-2
j_call: TRBJ2-2
clone_size: NA
cdr3_nt: TGTGCCAGCAGCCCCCTTGAGCGGGAGTTAAGCGGGGAGCTGTTTTTT
cdr3_aa: CASSPLERELSGELFF

d_call: NA
cdr3_length: 13
v_call: TRBV12-3/TRBV12-4
j_call: TRBJ2-3
clone_size: once
cdr3_nt: TGTGCCAGCAGTTATCAACAGGGCGATACGCAGTATTTT
cdr3_aa: CASSYQQGDTQYF

d_call: TRBD2
cdr3_length: 17
v_call: TRBV5-1
j_call: TRBJ2-5
clone_size: NA
cdr3_nt: TGCGCCAGCAGCTTCCGGACTAGCACTAGCGGAAAAGAGACCCAGTACTTC
cdr3_aa: CASSFRTSTSGKETQYF

d_call: TRBD1
cdr3_length: 14
v_call: TRBV5-4
j_call: TRBJ1-2
clone_size: NA
cdr3_nt: TGTGCCAGCAGCCTTCGGACAGGGGGAGGTGGCTACACCTTC
cdr3_aa: CASSLRTGGGGYTF

d_call: TRBD1
cdr3_length: 15
v_call: TRBV7-9
j_call: TRBJ2-7
clone_size: once
cdr3_nt: TGTGCCAGCAGCTGGGGACAGGGAACCTCCTACGAGCAGTACTTC
cdr3_aa: CASSWGQGTSYEQYF

d_call: NA
cdr3_length: 15
v_call: TRBV29-1
j_call: TRBJ2-2
clone_size: NA
cdr3_nt: TGCAGCGTTGATATGTCGGGACTCGACACCGGGGAGCTGTTTTTT
cdr3_aa: CSVDMSGLDTGELFF

d_call: NA
cdr3_length: 15
v_call: TRBV11-2
j_call: TRBJ1-1
clone_size: NA
cdr3_nt: TGTGCCAGCAGCTTAGAAAGGGGGATAAACACTGAAGCTTTCTTT
cdr3_aa: CASSLERGINTEAFF

d_call: NA
cdr3_length: 15
v_call: TRBV2
j_call: TRBJ1-4
clone_size: NA
cdr3_nt: TGTGCCAGCAGTGAAGTCGGATCAACTAATGAAAAACTGTTTTTT
cdr3_aa: CASSEVGSTNEKLFF

d_call: TRBD1
cdr3_length: 15
v_call: TRBV5-8
j_call: TRBJ2-1
clone_size: NA
cdr3_nt: TGTGCCAGCAGCTTTCGACAGGGGGCCTACAATGAGCAGTTCTTC
cdr3_aa: CASSFRQGAYNEQFF

d_call: NA
cdr3_length: 15
v_call: TRBV19
j_call: TRBJ1-5
clone_size: NA
cdr3_nt: TGTGCCAGCGAGGTGGGGGTGTGGGGCAATCAGCCCCAGCATTTT
cdr3_aa: CASEVGVWGNQPQHF

d_call: NA
cdr3_length: 16
v_call: TRBV27
j_call: TRBJ1-2
clone_size: NA
cdr3_nt: TGTGCCAGCAGTTTACGGTCCGGGACTTCCCTATATGGCTACACCTTC
cdr3_aa: CASSLRSGTSLYGYTF

d_call: TRBD2
cdr3_length: 15
v_call: TRBV20-1
j_call: TRBJ2-1
clone_size: NA
cdr3_nt: TGCAGTGCTAGGGGACTAGCGGGAGGTTTGGATGAGCAGTTCTTC
cdr3_aa: CSARGLAGGLDEQFF

d_call: TRBD1
cdr3_length: 14
v_call: TRBV13
j_call: TRBJ2-1
clone_size: NA
cdr3_nt: TGTGCCAGCAGCTCCGGACAGGGCGGAGATGAGCAGTTCTTC
cdr3_aa: CASSSGQGGDEQFF

d_call: NA
cdr3_length: 16
v_call: TRBV9
j_call: TRBJ2-1
clone_size: NA
cdr3_nt: TGTGCCAGCAGCGTAGGTTGGCAGATAATCTACAATGAGCAGTTCTTC
cdr3_aa: CASSVGWQIIYNEQFF

d_call: NA
cdr3_length: 11
v_call: TRBV9
j_call: TRBJ2-2
clone_size: NA
cdr3_nt: TGTGCCAGCAGCCTGGACGAGGAGCTGTTTTTT
cdr3_aa: CASSLDEELFF

d_call: TRBD1
cdr3_length: 13
v_call: TRBV7-9
j_call: TRBJ2-7
clone_size: NA
cdr3_nt: TGTGCCAGCAGCCCTAGACAGGGCCACGAGCAGTACTTC
cdr3_aa: CASSPRQGHEQYF

d_call: NA
cdr3_length: 18
v_call: TRBV20-1
j_call: TRBJ2-1
clone_size: NA
cdr3_nt: TGCAGTGCTAGCAATTCCCTAGCTTTCGGGACAAAAACCAATGAGCAGTTCTTC
cdr3_aa: CSASNSLAFGTKTNEQFF

d_call: TRBD1
cdr3_length: 19
v_call: TRBV11-2
j_call: TRBJ2-3
clone_size: NA
cdr3_nt: TGTGCCAGCAGCTTAGGGTTTTTGACGACAGGGGACGATCGGGATACGCAGTATTTT
cdr3_aa: CASSLGFLTTGDDRDTQYF

d_call: NA
cdr3_length: 13
v_call: TRBV2
j_call: TRBJ2-5
clone_size: NA
cdr3_nt: TGTGCCAGCATGGCCCTAGGGGAAGAGACCCAGTACTTC
cdr3_aa: CASMALGEETQYF

d_call: NA
cdr3_length: 13
v_call: TRBV30
j_call: TRBJ1-3
clone_size: once
cdr3_nt: TGTGCCTGGAGTAGCTGGACAGGAAACACCATATATTTT
cdr3_aa: CAWSSWTGNTIYF

d_call: TRBD2
cdr3_length: 15
v_call: TRBV20-1
j_call: TRBJ2-5
clone_size: once
cdr3_nt: TGCAGTGCTAGAACTGGACTAGCGGTCCAAGAGACCCAGTACTTC
cdr3_aa: CSARTGLAVQETQYF

d_call: NA
cdr3_length: 13
v_call: TRBV20-1
j_call: TRBJ2-7
clone_size: once
cdr3_nt: TGCAGTGTTTTCCTGACAGGATACTACGAGCAGTACTTC
cdr3_aa: CSVFLTGYYEQYF

d_call: TRBD2
cdr3_length: 16
v_call: TRBV29-1
j_call: TRBJ2-1
clone_size: NA
cdr3_nt: TGCAGCGTGGAGGAGACTAGCGGTAGCTCCTACAATGAGCAGTTCTTC
cdr3_aa: CSVEETSGSSYNEQFF

d_call: TRBD1
cdr3_length: 15
v_call: TRBV5-1
j_call: TRBJ1-6
clone_size: NA
cdr3_nt: TGCGCCAGCACGGACCCACAGGGGGCTGGATCACCCCTCCACTTT
cdr3_aa: CASTDPQGAGSPLHF

d_call: TRBD1
cdr3_length: 19
v_call: TRBV13
j_call: TRBJ1-2
clone_size: NA
cdr3_nt: TGTGCCAGCAGCTCAAACAGGGACAGGGCGACCCGTCACCCTTATGGCTACACCTTC
cdr3_aa: CASSSNRDRATRHPYGYTF

d_call: NA
cdr3_length: 13
v_call: TRBV20-1
j_call: TRBJ2-7
clone_size: NA
cdr3_nt: TGCAGTGGGAGGGTAGCGGAGTCCTACGAGCAGTACTTC
cdr3_aa: CSGRVAESYEQYF

d_call: TRBD1
cdr3_length: 15
v_call: TRBV13
j_call: TRBJ1-1
clone_size: NA
cdr3_nt: TGTGCCAGCAGCCCGGCTCCGACAGGGGATGCTGAAGCTTTCTTT
cdr3_aa: CASSPAPTGDAEAFF

d_call: NA
cdr3_length: 12
v_call: TRBV2
j_call: TRBJ2-7
clone_size: NA
cdr3_nt: TGTGCCAGCAGTGGAGGACAGTCGGCACTGTACTTC
cdr3_aa: CASSGGQSALYF

d_call: NA
cdr3_length: 13
v_call: TRBV11-2
j_call: TRBJ1-2
clone_size: NA
cdr3_nt: TGTGCCAGCAGACGCCCAGGGGAAGGTGGCTACACCTTC
cdr3_aa: CASRRPGEGGYTF

d_call: TRBD1
cdr3_length: 15
v_call: TRBV7-9
j_call: TRBJ2-1
clone_size: NA
cdr3_nt: TGTGCCAGCAGCTTATCTCCGACAGGGGAAAATGAGCAGTTCTTC
cdr3_aa: CASSLSPTGENEQFF

d_call: NA
cdr3_length: 13
v_call: TRBV4-1
j_call: TRBJ2-7
clone_size: NA
cdr3_nt: TGCGCCAGCAGCCAAGAGCCGGGTTACGAGCAGTACTTC
cdr3_aa: CASSQEPGYEQYF

d_call: TRBD2
cdr3_length: 18
v_call: TRBV13
j_call: TRBJ2-5
clone_size: NA
cdr3_nt: TGTGCCAGCAGCTCCTTCCCACGACTAGCGGGGGCGCGAGAGACCCAGTACTTC
cdr3_aa: CASSSFPRLAGARETQYF

d_call: TRBD2
cdr3_length: 18
v_call: TRBV7-6
j_call: TRBJ2-3
clone_size: NA
cdr3_nt: TGTGCCAGCAGCCCTCTTCTTTTAGCGGGGGCTAGCACAGATACGCAGTATTTT
cdr3_aa: CASSPLLLAGASTDTQYF

d_call: NA
cdr3_length: 14
v_call: TRBV7-8
j_call: TRBJ1-2
clone_size: NA
cdr3_nt: TGTGCCAGCAGCTACGGGGACCCCCTCGGTGGCTACACCTTC
cdr3_aa: CASSYGDPLGGYTF

d_call: NA
cdr3_length: 15
v_call: TRBV30
j_call: TRBJ1-1
clone_size: NA
cdr3_nt: TGTGCCTGGAGTTTCCTCGGACCTGCGAACACTGAAGCTTTCTTT
cdr3_aa: CAWSFLGPANTEAFF

d_call: TRBD1
cdr3_length: 15
v_call: TRBV7-9
j_call: TRBJ2-2
clone_size: NA
cdr3_nt: TGTGCCAGCAGCTGGGGACAGGGCTACACCGGGGAGCTGTTTTTT
cdr3_aa: CASSWGQGYTGELFF

d_call: NA
cdr3_length: 15
v_call: TRBV10-3
j_call: TRBJ2-2
clone_size: NA
cdr3_nt: TGTGCCATCACTCCGGTTCTGGGAAACACCGGGGAGCTGTTTTTT
cdr3_aa: CAITPVLGNTGELFF

d_call: TRBD2
cdr3_length: 13
v_call: TRBV20-1
j_call: TRBJ2-1
clone_size: NA
cdr3_nt: TGCAGTGCTAGAGTCGGGGGGGCGAATGAGCAGTTCTTC
cdr3_aa: CSARVGGANEQFF